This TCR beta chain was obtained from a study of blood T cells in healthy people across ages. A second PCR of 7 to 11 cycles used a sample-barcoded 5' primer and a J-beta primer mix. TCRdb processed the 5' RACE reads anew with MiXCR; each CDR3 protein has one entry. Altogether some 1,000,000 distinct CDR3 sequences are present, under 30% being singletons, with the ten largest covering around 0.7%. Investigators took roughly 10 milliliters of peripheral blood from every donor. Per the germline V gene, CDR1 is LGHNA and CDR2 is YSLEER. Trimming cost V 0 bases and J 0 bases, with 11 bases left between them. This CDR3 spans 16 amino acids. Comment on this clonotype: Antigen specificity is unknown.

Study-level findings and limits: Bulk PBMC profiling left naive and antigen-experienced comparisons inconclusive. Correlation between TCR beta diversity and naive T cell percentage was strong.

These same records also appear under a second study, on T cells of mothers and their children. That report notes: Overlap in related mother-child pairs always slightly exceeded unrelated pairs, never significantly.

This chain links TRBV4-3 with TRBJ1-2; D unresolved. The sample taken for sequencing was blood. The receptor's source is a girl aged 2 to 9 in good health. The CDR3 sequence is CASSQEYGVPNYGYTF. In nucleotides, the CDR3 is TGCGCCAGCAGCCAAGAATATGGGGTCCCTAACTATGGCTACACCTTC.